These T cell receptor beta chains were read from a single sample in a study of blood T cells in healthy people across ages. TCRdb ran MiXCR on the 5' RACE reads and lists one entry per CDR3 protein. The table includes more than 500,000 distinct CDR3 sequences, approximately 30% detected once. The sequenced sample was blood. The source of these receptors is a woman aged 70 to 79 in good health. The CDR3 runs from the conserved cysteine through the conserved F or W. The order of the fields is V gene, CDR3 length, clone size, D gene, J gene, CDR3 DNA, CDR3 protein. The D gene is left open where the match is weak. Rows give clone size only sometimes, using once, few, many, or a class for an expanded clone.

V: TRBV5-1; length: 16; size: -; D: TRBD1; J: TRBJ2-5; DNA: TGCGCCAGCAGCCCAACCGGGACAGGGGAACTGGAGACCCAGTACTTC; CDR3: CASSPTGTGELETQYF
V: TRBV10-3; length: 15; size: few; D: -; J: TRBJ2-5; DNA: TGTGCCATCAGTGAGCCTCATTTAGGGGGAGAGACCCAGTACTTC; CDR3: CAISEPHLGGETQYF
V: TRBV20-1; length: 18; size: -; D: TRBD2; J: TRBJ2-3; DNA: TGCAGTGCTAGCCCCCGACTAGCGGGCCCTTTAGTCACAGATACGCAGTATTTT; CDR3: CSASPRLAGPLVTDTQYF
V: TRBV4-1; length: 15; size: -; D: TRBD2; J: TRBJ2-7; DNA: TGCGCCAGCGGGAACAGACTAGCCGGCTCCTACGAGCAGTACTTC; CDR3: CASGNRLAGSYEQYF
V: TRBV12-3/TRBV12-4; length: 16; size: many; D: -; J: TRBJ2-7; DNA: TGTGCCAGCAGTGTGGGGTCGGCAGGGCGTTTCCACGAGCAGTACTTC; CDR3: CASSVGSAGRFHEQYF
V: TRBV15; length: 10; size: -; D: -; J: TRBJ1-5; DNA: TGTGCCACCAGCAAGAGGCCCCAGCATTTT; CDR3: CATSKRPQHF
V: TRBV7-9; length: 17; size: -; D: TRBD2; J: TRBJ2-1; DNA: TGTGCCAGCAGCTTCACTAGCGGGGGCGGAGTAAACAATGAGCAGTTCTTC; CDR3: CASSFTSGGGVNNEQFF
V: TRBV28; length: 15; size: once; D: TRBD1; J: TRBJ2-7; DNA: TGTGCCAGCAGTTTACCCGGGACAGGGAACTACGAGCAGTACTTC; CDR3: CASSLPGTGNYEQYF
V: TRBV20-1; length: 14; size: -; D: TRBD2; J: TRBJ2-5; DNA: TGCAGTGCTAGTAGGACTAGCGGGGCAGAGACCCAGTACTTC; CDR3: CSASRTSGAETQYF
V: TRBV27; length: 13; size: -; D: -; J: TRBJ2-7; DNA: TGTGCCAGCAACCGACCGGGGGGCCCCGAGCAGTACTTC; CDR3: CASNRPGGPEQYF
V: TRBV3-1; length: 14; size: -; D: -; J: TRBJ1-5; DNA: TGTGCCAGCAGCCAAGGGATTCACAATCAGCCCCAGCATTTT; CDR3: CASSQGIHNQPQHF
V: TRBV4-3; length: 16; size: few; D: TRBD1; J: TRBJ1-4; DNA: TGCGCCAGCAGCCAGGCTTTTTGGACAGGGGGTGAAAAACTGTTTTTT; CDR3: CASSQAFWTGGEKLFF
V: TRBV29-1; length: 13; size: few; D: TRBD1; J: TRBJ2-7; DNA: TGCAGCGTTTCCGGGACAGCCCTCTGGGAGCAGTACTTC; CDR3: CSVSGTALWEQYF
V: TRBV7-9; length: 14; size: -; D: TRBD1; J: TRBJ2-1; DNA: TGTGTCATACCCCCGGGACAGGGGAGGAATGAGCAGTTCTTC; CDR3: CVIPPGQGRNEQFF
V: TRBV7-2; length: 13; size: few; D: TRBD1; J: TRBJ1-6; DNA: TGTGCCAGCAGCTCTAGACAGGGGGCACAGGTCCACTTT; CDR3: CASSSRQGAQVHF
V: TRBV5-1; length: 15; size: -; D: -; J: TRBJ1-2; DNA: TGCGCCAGCAGCTTGGGACAGATTCTTGCCTATGGCTACACCTTC; CDR3: CASSLGQILAYGYTF
V: TRBV7-2; length: 15; size: many; D: TRBD1; J: TRBJ2-5; DNA: TGTGCCAGCAGCTTTGGGGGACAGGGAGGAAAGACCCAGTACTTC; CDR3: CASSFGGQGGKTQYF
V: TRBV20-1; length: 11; size: -; D: -; J: TRBJ1-1; DNA: TGCACCCTCGGTAGGGGCTGGGTAGCTTTCTTT; CDR3: CTLGRGWVAFF
V: TRBV6-6; length: 14; size: -; D: TRBD1; J: TRBJ1-1; DNA: TGTGCCAGCAGACCGACAGGGCGGAACACTGAAGCTTTCTTT; CDR3: CASRPTGRNTEAFF
V: TRBV6-1; length: 15; size: -; D: -; J: TRBJ2-1; DNA: TGTGCCAGCAGTGATGGAACTAGCTCCTACAATGAGCAGTTCTTC; CDR3: CASSDGTSSYNEQFF
V: TRBV18; length: 15; size: -; D: -; J: TRBJ1-1; DNA: TGTGCCAGCTCACCCTTTGAGGGGGGAGGATCTGAAGCTTTCTTT; CDR3: CASSPFEGGGSEAFF
V: TRBV7-9; length: 15; size: few; D: TRBD1; J: TRBJ1-3; DNA: TGTGCCCTTATGGAGGGGGCCACCTCTGGAAACACCATATATTTT; CDR3: CALMEGATSGNTIYF
V: TRBV29-1; length: 11; size: few; D: -; J: TRBJ1-1; DNA: TGCAGCGGTTTATATGGGGCTGAAGCTTTCTTT; CDR3: CSGLYGAEAFF
V: TRBV7-2; length: 15; size: few; D: -; J: TRBJ2-5; DNA: TGTGCCAGCAGCTTATTGCCTGGAGTTGAAGAGACCCCGTACTTC; CDR3: CASSLLPGVEETPYF
V: TRBV20-1; length: 12; size: -; D: TRBD2; J: TRBJ2-3; DNA: TGCAGTGCTAGAGGGGGGACTAGTTTTCCGTATTTT; CDR3: CSARGGTSFPYF
V: TRBV4-3; length: 15; size: few; D: -; J: TRBJ1-5; DNA: TGCGCCAGCAGCCCAGGACACAATAGCAATCAGCCCCAGCATTTT; CDR3: CASSPGHNSNQPQHF
V: TRBV7-9; length: 17; size: few; D: -; J: TRBJ1-2; DNA: TGTGCCAGCAGCATAGGCGGGCAGGGAGGTTTGTCCGGTGGCTACACCTTC; CDR3: CASSIGGQGGLSGGYTF
V: TRBV20-1; length: 14; size: -; D: -; J: TRBJ1-6; DNA: TGCAGTGCTAGAGCACCACGAGGGTTCTCACCCCTCCACTTT; CDR3: CSARAPRGFSPLHF
V: TRBV11-3; length: 11; size: -; D: -; J: TRBJ2-5; DNA: TGTGCCAGCAGCTCGTCCGGGACCCAGTACTTC; CDR3: CASSSSGTQYF
V: TRBV6-2/TRBV6-3; length: 14; size: once; D: -; J: TRBJ2-7; DNA: TGTGCCAGCTCACGGAGAGGAATTATCTACGAGCAGTACTTC; CDR3: CASSRRGIIYEQYF
V: TRBV20-1; length: 11; size: -; D: -; J: TRBJ2-1; DNA: TGCAGTGCTACGGGGGCTCGTGAGCAGTTCTTC; CDR3: CSATGAREQFF
V: TRBV7-9; length: 14; size: -; D: -; J: TRBJ1-6; DNA: TGTGCCAGCAGCCCGGACAGTGGTAATTCACCCCTCCACTTT; CDR3: CASSPDSGNSPLHF
V: TRBV28; length: 14; size: few; D: TRBD2; J: TRBJ2-7; DNA: TGTGCCAGCAGAATTGGACTCCCGGGGGGGGAGCAGTACTTC; CDR3: CASRIGLPGGEQYF
V: TRBV10-3; length: 14; size: -; D: -; J: TRBJ1-3; DNA: TGTGCCATCAGTGAGTCAGTCTCTGTAAACACCATATATTTT; CDR3: CAISESVSVNTIYF
V: TRBV3-1; length: 16; size: -; D: TRBD1; J: TRBJ1-4; DNA: TGTGCCAGCAGAAAACAGGGGGCAGATACTAATGAAAAACTGTTTTTT; CDR3: CASRKQGADTNEKLFF
V: TRBV5-6; length: 14; size: few; D: -; J: TRBJ2-1; DNA: TGTGCCGCAGGGGGACTAGATCACCACAATGAGCAGTTCTTC; CDR3: CAAGGLDHHNEQFF
V: TRBV4-3; length: 15; size: -; D: -; J: TRBJ1-4; DNA: TGCGCCAGCAGCCAAGATCCGGGGGTAAAAGAGAAACTGTTTTTT; CDR3: CASSQDPGVKEKLFF
V: TRBV7-2; length: 15; size: -; D: -; J: TRBJ1-3; DNA: TGTGCCAGCAGCCAAGACACGAGCTCTGGAAACACCATATATTTT; CDR3: CASSQDTSSGNTIYF
V: TRBV10-3; length: 15; size: few; D: -; J: TRBJ1-3; DNA: TGTGCCATCAGAGCAGACGGGAGCTCTGGAAACACCATATATTTT; CDR3: CAIRADGSSGNTIYF
V: TRBV20-1; length: 15; size: few; D: TRBD1; J: TRBJ1-1; DNA: TGCAGTGCTAGAGATCAGGGGGCCCTGAACACTGAAGCTTTCTTT; CDR3: CSARDQGALNTEAFF
V: TRBV5-1; length: 14; size: -; D: -; J: TRBJ2-5; DNA: TGCGCCAGCAGCCCGCTAGGGTTTTCGGAGACCCAGTACTTC; CDR3: CASSPLGFSETQYF
V: TRBV20-1; length: 16; size: few; D: TRBD2; J: TRBJ2-5; DNA: TGCAGTGCTAAAGGACTAGCGGGGGCCCGCGGGGAGACCCAGTACTTC; CDR3: CSAKGLAGARGETQYF
V: TRBV28; length: 15; size: once; D: -; J: TRBJ1-1; DNA: TGTGCCAGCAGTCCAGTTGGGGGGGGGTGGACTGAAGCTTTCTTT; CDR3: CASSPVGGGWTEAFF
V: TRBV12-3/TRBV12-4; length: 15; size: -; D: TRBD1; J: TRBJ2-7; DNA: TGTGCCAGCAGGACCGGGACAGGGGCGTCCTACGAGCAGTACTTC; CDR3: CASRTGTGASYEQYF
V: TRBV9; length: 15; size: -; D: -; J: TRBJ2-6; DNA: TGTGCCAGCAGCACGCAGAGCTCTGGGGCCAACGTCCTGACTTTC; CDR3: CASSTQSSGANVLTF
V: TRBV29-1; length: 11; size: -; D: -; J: TRBJ2-7; DNA: TGCAGCGTTGGTGAGGGTTACGAGCAGTACTTC; CDR3: CSVGEGYEQYF
V: TRBV20-1; length: 11; size: -; D: -; J: TRBJ2-5; DNA: TGCAGTGCCCAAACCCAAGAGACCCAGTACTTC; CDR3: CSAQTQETQYF
V: TRBV18; length: 16; size: few; D: -; J: TRBJ2-4; DNA: TGTGCCAGCTCACCGCCGGACAGCCTAGCCAAAAACATTCAGTACTTC; CDR3: CASSPPDSLAKNIQYF
V: TRBV24-1; length: 16; size: few; D: TRBD1; J: TRBJ2-7; DNA: TGTGCCACCAGTGATCACACGACAGGGGGGGTCTACGAGCAGTACTTC; CDR3: CATSDHTTGGVYEQYF
V: TRBV4-2; length: 16; size: -; D: TRBD2; J: TRBJ2-3; DNA: TGTGCCAGCAGCCAAGTTCTAGCGGGGGGGAAAGATACGCAGTATTTT; CDR3: CASSQVLAGGKDTQYF
V: TRBV12-3/TRBV12-4; length: 13; size: many; D: -; J: TRBJ1-1; DNA: TGTGCCAGCAGGGAGGACAGTTACACTGAAGCTTTCTTT; CDR3: CASREDSYTEAFF
V: TRBV19; length: 15; size: -; D: -; J: TRBJ1-1; DNA: TGTGCCAGTAGTATAGATCATCTACAGGGTACTGAAGCTTTCTTT; CDR3: CASSIDHLQGTEAFF
V: TRBV6-6; length: 13; size: -; D: TRBD1; J: TRBJ1-2; DNA: TGTGCCAGCAGCCCCGGGACAGAATATGGCTACACCTTC; CDR3: CASSPGTEYGYTF
V: TRBV2; length: 15; size: -; D: TRBD2; J: TRBJ2-3; DNA: TGTGCCAGCAGTGGACTAGCGGCGGGGGCAGATACGCAGTATTTT; CDR3: CASSGLAAGADTQYF
V: TRBV24-1; length: 16; size: few; D: TRBD1; J: TRBJ2-7; DNA: TGTGCCACCAGTGACCCCGGACAGGGAAGGGCCTACGAGCAGTACTTC; CDR3: CATSDPGQGRAYEQYF
V: TRBV24-1; length: 14; size: once; D: -; J: TRBJ1-3; DNA: TGTGCCACCAGTGACCCCCACCTTGGAAACACCATATATTTT; CDR3: CATSDPHLGNTIYF
V: TRBV5-5; length: 13; size: -; D: -; J: TRBJ1-3; DNA: TGTGCCAGCAGCTGGGGGTCAGGGTCCACCATATATTTT; CDR3: CASSWGSGSTIYF
V: TRBV20-1; length: 12; size: -; D: -; J: TRBJ2-1; DNA: TGCAGTGTAGGCTTCCGGTACAATGAGCAGTTCTTC; CDR3: CSVGFRYNEQFF
V: TRBV19; length: 16; size: -; D: TRBD2; J: TRBJ2-1; DNA: TGTGCCAGTAGTATCGGGACTAGCGGGAGGGGGAATGAGCAGTTCTTC; CDR3: CASSIGTSGRGNEQFF
V: TRBV4-3; length: 12; size: -; D: -; J: TRBJ1-3; DNA: TGCGCCAGCAGCCAAGATAGGAACACCATACATTTT; CDR3: CASSQDRNTIHF